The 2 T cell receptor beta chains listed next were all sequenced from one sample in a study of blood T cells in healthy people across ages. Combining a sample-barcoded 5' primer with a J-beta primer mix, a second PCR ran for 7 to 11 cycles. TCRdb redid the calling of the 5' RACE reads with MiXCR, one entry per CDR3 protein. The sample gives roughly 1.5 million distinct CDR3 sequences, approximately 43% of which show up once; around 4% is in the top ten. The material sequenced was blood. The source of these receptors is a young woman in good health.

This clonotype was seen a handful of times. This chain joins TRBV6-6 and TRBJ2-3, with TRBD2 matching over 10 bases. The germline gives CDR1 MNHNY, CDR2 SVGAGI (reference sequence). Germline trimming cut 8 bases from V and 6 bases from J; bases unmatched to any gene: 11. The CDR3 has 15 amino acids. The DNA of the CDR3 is TGTGCCAGCCGACCAAGACTAGCGGGCGGGGATACGCAGTATTTT. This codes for CASRPRLAGGDTQYF.

Written as DNA, the CDR3 is TGCAGTGCTAGTACGGGACTTTTGTACAATGAGCAGTTCTTC. This codes for CSASTGLLYNEQFF. The chain is built from TRBV20-1 and TRBJ2-1; weak D call: TRBD2 (6 bases). From germline, CDR1 is DFQATT and CDR2 SNEGSKA (reference sequence). CDR3 length: 14 amino acids. The V gene lost 3 bases and the J gene lost 4 bases, with 13 bases spanning the gap.